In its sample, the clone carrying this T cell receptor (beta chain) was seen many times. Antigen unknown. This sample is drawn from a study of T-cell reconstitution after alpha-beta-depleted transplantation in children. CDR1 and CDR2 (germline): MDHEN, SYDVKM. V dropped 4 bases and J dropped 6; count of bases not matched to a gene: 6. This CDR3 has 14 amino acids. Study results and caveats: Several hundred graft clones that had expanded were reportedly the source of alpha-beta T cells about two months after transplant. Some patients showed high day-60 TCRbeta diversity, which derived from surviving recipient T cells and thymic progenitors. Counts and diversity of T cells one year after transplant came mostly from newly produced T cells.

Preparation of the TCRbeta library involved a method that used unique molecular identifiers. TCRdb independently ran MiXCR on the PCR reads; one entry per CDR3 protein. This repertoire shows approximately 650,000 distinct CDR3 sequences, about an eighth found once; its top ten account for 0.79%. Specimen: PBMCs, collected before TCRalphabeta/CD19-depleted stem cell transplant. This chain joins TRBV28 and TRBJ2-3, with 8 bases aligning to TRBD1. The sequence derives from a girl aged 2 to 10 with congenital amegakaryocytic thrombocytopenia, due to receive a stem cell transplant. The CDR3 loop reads CASSSDRVLDTQYF. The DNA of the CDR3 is TGTGCCAGCAGTTCGGACAGGGTATTGGATACGCAGTATTTT.